These 8 T cell receptor beta chains were sequenced from one sample in a study of T cell responses to AZD1222 COVID-19 vaccine (dated by TCRdb to the early 2020s). Library preparation used the immunoSEQ multiplex PCR assay. Imported from immuneACCESS, the table was reduced by TCRdb to in-frame sequences with V and J called. These copies leave out some clones; in studies compared against another copy, an unresolved V gene accounts for under half, and the cause of the remainder is not known. A total of approximately 98,000 clones appear in this sample, about 86% of them only once. The ten top clones hold roughly 3% of the sample. The time point label here, explained by the study, means: baseline before first vaccination. Sequenced here: peripheral blood, sampled on day 0 of AZD1222 vaccination. The receptors shown here come from an adult in good health.

Here the CDR3 reads CASSLDIGRTNYGYTF. CDR3 DNA sequence: TGTGCCAGCAGCTTAGACATAGGCCGTACTAACTATGGCTACACCTTC. V gene TRBV7-2 combines with J gene TRBJ1-2; D not certain. V gave up 1 base and J gave up 0 bases, with 12 bases separating them. The CDR3 contains 16 residues. Germline V gene data show CDR1 as SGHTA and CDR2 as FQGNSA.

This chain links TRBV7-2 with TRBJ1-4, with D possibly TRBD1 on 5 matching bases. The germline V and J ends were trimmed by 7 bases and 7 bases, with 13 bases remaining between them. The CDR3 totals 13 residues. Germline values: CDR1 SGHTA, CDR2 FQGNSA. The CDR3 sequence: CASNWGLGEKLFF. The CDR3 nucleotides read TGTGCCAGCAATTGGGGACTGGGTGAAAAACTGTTTTTT. Based on the CDR3 plus reference TRBV7-2 and TRBJ1-4, the full variable domain is GAGVSQSPSNKVTEKGKDVELRCDPISGHTALYWYRQSLGQGLEFLIYFQGNSAPDKSGLPSDRFSAERTGGSVSTLTIQRTQQEDSAVYLCASNWGLGEKLFFGSGTQLSVL.

The V call is TRBV28, the J call TRBJ1-5; the D is unclear. The V gene's germline CDR1 is MDHEN and CDR2 SYDVKM. The CDR3 loop spans 12 amino acids. The V gene lost 6 bases and the J gene lost 7 bases, with 10 bases spanning the gap. The CDR3 loop is CASSVFGQPQHF. Here the CDR3 DNA reads TGTGCCAGCAGCGTCTTCGGCCAGCCCCAGCATTTT. Complete variable domain (other parts from reference TRBV28 and TRBJ1-5): DVKVTQSSRYLVKRTGEKVFLECVQDMDHENMFWYRQDPGLGLRLIYFSYDVKMKEKGDIPEGYSVSREKKERFSLILESASTNQTSMYLCASSVFGQPQHFGDGTRLSIL.

The rearrangement joins TRBV5-4 to TRBJ2-3, with TRBD1 matching over 7 bases. CDR1 is SGHNT, CDR2 YYREEE, per germline (reference sequence). J gave up 1 base and V 4 bases, and 3 bases lay outside the gene matches. The CDR3 sequence is 14 residues long. The CDR3 bases are TGTGCCAGCAGCCAAGGACAGGGCACAGATACGCAGTATTTT. Protein product: CASSQGQGTDTQYF. The whole variable domain, remainder taken from reference TRBV5-4 and TRBJ2-3, is ETGVTQSPTHLIKTRGQQVTLRCSSQSGHNTVSWYQQALGQGPQFIFQYYREEENGRGNFPPRFSGLQFPNYSSELNVNALELDDSALYLCASSQGQGTDTQYFGPGTRLTVL.

The chain uses TRBV7-2 and TRBJ1-2, with D possibly matching TRBD1 (6 bases). With 5 bases removed from V and 8 bases from J, the gap between germline ends came to 12 bases. CDR3 size: 12 residues. Looked up from germline, CDR1 is SGHTA and CDR2 is FQGNSA. The CDR3 here is CASSQRRGGYTF. In nucleotides, the CDR3 is TGTGCCAGCAGCCAGCGCAGGGGAGGCTACACCTTC.

The CDR3 DNA is TGTGCCAGCAGCCCCCGGGACAGGGGCTATGGCTACACCTTC. Translating gives CASSPRDRGYGYTF. J is TRBJ1-2 and V is TRBV5-4; 10 bases are a match to TRBD1. V trimming: 4 bases; J trimming: 4 bases; junction bases outside the gene matches: 4. The CDR3 covers 14 residues. Per germline, CDR1 SGHNT and CDR2 YYREEE (reference sequence).

This sequence joins TRBV28 and TRBJ2-7, with 9 bases aligning to TRBD1. The V gene end was trimmed by 4 bases and the J gene end by 4 bases; junction bases not matched to a gene: 11. The CDR3 covers 16 residues. The germline V gene has CDR1 MDHEN and CDR2 SYDVKM. This chain's CDR3 is CASSSAGQGKKYEQYF. The DNA for the CDR3 is TGTGCCAGCAGTTCCGCTGGACAGGGGAAGAAATACGAGCAGTACTTC.

The rearrangement joins TRBV5-1 to TRBJ1-1; maybe TRBD1 (6 bases). The V and J ends lost 4 bases and 5 bases respectively, with 12 bases between them. Germline CDR1 SGHRS, CDR2 YFSETQ. The CDR3 covers 13 residues. CDR3 nucleotide sequence: TGCGCCAGCAGCGAGTCAACAGGGACTGAAGCTTTCTTT. Amino acid sequence: CASSESTGTEAFF.